This TCR beta chain was sequenced in a study of Ad26.COV2.S vaccination and SARS-CoV-2 variants. Whole-study findings and limits: Vaccine recipients showed a spike-specific TCR breadth that was higher than in placebo recipients.

Sequenced by immunoSEQ multiplex PCR; TCRdb stores in-frame clones only, minus some. This sample has 300,000 to 400,000 clones, with around 89% found just once. Treatment noted: approximately 18 received Ad26.COV2.S at low or high dose, single or two shots; a few received placebo; per-sample allocation not given. Each sample was drawn 63 days after the first injection (of vaccine or placebo). Expression of Wuhan-strain SARS-CoV-2 spike came from the Ad26 vector that formed the vaccine. After removal of 5 bases from V and 3 bases from J, the junction contained 8 bases not matched to a gene. Per the germline V gene, CDR1 is SGHTA and CDR2 is FQGTGA. The CDR3 runs to 17 residues. A word on this clone: The target antigen is unknown.

The J gene is TRBJ2-5, the V gene TRBV7-3, with 14 bases matching TRBD2. The input for sequencing was peripheral blood, taken in a trial of Ad26.COV2.S vaccine versus placebo. This clonotype originated in a person between 18 and 65 years old who received the Ad26.COV2.S COVID-19 vaccine or a placebo. CDR3: CASSPRGLAGAEETQYF. The CDR3 DNA is TGTGCCAGCAGCCCCCGGGGACTAGCGGGAGCTGAAGAGACCCAGTACTTC.